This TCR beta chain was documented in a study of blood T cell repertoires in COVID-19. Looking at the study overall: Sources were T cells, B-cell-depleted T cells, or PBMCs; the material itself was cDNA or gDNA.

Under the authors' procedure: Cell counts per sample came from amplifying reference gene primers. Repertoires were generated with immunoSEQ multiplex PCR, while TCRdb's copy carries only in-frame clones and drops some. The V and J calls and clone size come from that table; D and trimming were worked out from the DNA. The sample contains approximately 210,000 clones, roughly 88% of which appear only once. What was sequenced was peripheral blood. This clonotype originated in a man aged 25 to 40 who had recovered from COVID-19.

CDR3 in amino acids: CASSPDGRLEAFF. CDR3 DNA: TGTGCCAGCTCACCAGATGGCAGACTTGAAGCTTTCTTT. V is TRBV18 and J is TRBJ1-1; the D is unclear. The V gene lost 2 bases and the J gene lost 7 bases, with 11 bases spanning the gap. The CDR3 consists of 13 residues. Germline CDR1 reads KGHSH; CDR2 reads LQKENI.